This TCR beta chain was recovered during a study of blood T cell repertoires in COVID-19. Looking at the study overall: Collection of acute and convalescent COVID-19 samples took place in the United States, Italy and Spain.

Which cohort a participant joined came from the clinical history participants gave. Repertoires were generated with immunoSEQ multiplex PCR, while TCRdb's copy carries only in-frame clones and drops some. The repertoire includes about 160,000 clones, 81% of them detected once, and about 5.3% sits in the top ten. With 2 bases removed from V and 0 bases from J, the gap between germline ends came to 5 bases. This CDR3 has 14 amino acids. In germline, CDR1 is SGHVS, CDR2 FNYEAQ. The V call is TRBV7-6, the J call TRBJ1-3; D unclear. The sequenced sample consisted of PBMCs or T cells enriched from blood (not recorded which). This TCR was recovered from a woman aged 40 to 50 with acute COVID-19. The CDR3 DNA is TGTGCCAGCAGCTTAATCTCCTCTGGAAACACCATATATTTT. Encoded protein: CASSLISSGNTIYF.